A single sample is the source of the 14 T cell receptor beta chains below, sequenced in a study of metastatic and nonmetastatic thyroid tumors. Thyroid surgery was performed in patients who had received no treatment beforehand. Using MiXCR, TCRdb re-called clones from the PCR reads. Of about 25,000 clones listed, about 20% were seen once; the top ten hold 25% to 30%. Material: blood. The receptors were gathered from a male donor with papillary thyroid cancer or a benign thyroid nodule (not recorded which). Some clones in this sample may be carry-over from other donors' samples.

This clone has ten or more counts. The chain recombines TRBV5-1 with TRBJ2-5, with 9 bases fitting TRBD2. Germline CDR1 and CDR2: SGHRS and YFSETQ. The ends lost 0 bases at V and 2 bases at J; junction bases unmatched: 5. The CDR3 sequence is 16 residues long. The CDR3 spells CASSLGLAGHQETQYF. The DNA for the CDR3 is TGCGCCAGCAGCTTGGGTCTAGCGGGACATCAAGAGACCCAGTACTTC. The complete variable domain, with remaining parts taken from reference TRBV5-1 and TRBJ2-5, reads KAGVTQTPRYLIKTRGQQVTLSCSPISGHRSVSWYQQTPGQGLQFLFEYFSETQRNKGNFPGRFSGRQFSNSRSEMNVSTLELGDSALYLCASSLGLAGHQETQYFGPGTRLLVL.

This clone was seen ten or more times. This sequence joins TRBV20-1 and TRBJ1-1, with D hard to call. The V gene lost 3 bases and the J gene lost 7 bases, with 12 bases spanning the gap. The CDR3 totals 12 residues. In germline, CDR1 is DFQATT, CDR2 SNEGSKA (reference sequence). CDR3 sequence (DNA): TGCAGTGCTAGCCAGAGGGAAAGTGAAGCTTTCTTT. Translation: CSASQRESEAFF.

The table lists this clone with many counts. The chain is built from TRBV7-3 and TRBJ2-1; D is possibly TRBD1 or TRBD2 (5 bases each). The CDR3 contains 14 residues. CDR1 is SGHTA, CDR2 FQGTGA, per germline. V shed 4 bases and J shed 4 bases, with 11 bases lying between them. CDR3 loop: CASSSGTEYNEQFF. The CDR3 DNA is TGTGCCAGCAGCTCCGGGACGGAGTACAATGAGCAGTTCTTC.

This clone was detected ten times or more. The chain is built from TRBV20-1 and TRBJ2-1; 7 nucleotides line up with TRBD1. The CDR3 runs 17 residues. CDR1 and CDR2 (germline): DFQATT, SNEGSKA (reference sequence). Trimming at V came to 6 bases and at J to 0 bases, leaving 14 bases not matched to a gene. The CDR3 region is CSATGDSGHFSYNEQFF. For the CDR3, the DNA is TGCAGTGCAACAGGGGATTCCGGTCACTTCTCCTACAATGAGCAGTTCTTC.

This clone has ten or more counts. The chain uses TRBV19 and TRBJ2-5; D not certain. The germline V and J ends were trimmed by 2 bases and 2 bases, with 6 bases remaining between them. The germline V gene has CDR1 LNHDA and CDR2 SQIVND (reference sequence). The CDR3 spans 13 residues. The CDR3: CASSILGQETQYF. For the CDR3, the DNA is TGTGCCAGTAGTATACTGGGGCAAGAGACCCAGTACTTC.

This clone was picked up many times. CDR3 residues: CASSPHVVSLTNTGELFF. In DNA form, the CDR3 reads TGTGCCAGCAGCCCGCACGTGGTTTCCTTGACGAACACCGGGGAGCTGTTTTTT. The chain is built from TRBV11-2 and TRBJ2-2; D unresolved. This CDR3 has 18 amino acids. The V gene's germline CDR1 is SGHAT and CDR2 FQNNGV. The V end was cut by 5 bases, the J end by 0 bases, with 19 bases between.

This clone came up many times. This chain links TRBV5-4 with TRBJ2-1; D is unresolved. Trimming removed 4 bases from V and 5 bases from J, with 16 bases in between. Germline CDR1 and CDR2: SGHNT and YYREEE (reference sequence). This CDR3 has 15 amino acids. CDR3 nucleotides: TGTGCCAGCAGCCTCTACTGGCAAGACAACAATGAGCAGTTCTTC. It yields the protein CASSLYWQDNNEQFF. The variable domain in full, completed from reference TRBV5-4 and TRBJ2-1, reads ETGVTQSPTHLIKTRGQQVTLRCSSQSGHNTVSWYQQALGQGPQFIFQYYREEENGRGNFPPRFSGLQFPNYSSELNVNALELDDSALYLCASSLYWQDNNEQFFGPGTRLTVL.

This clone was seen many times. The gene calls are TRBV6-1 and TRBJ2-7; no reliable D call. V lost 1 base and J 3 bases, leaving 7 bases between the germline ends. Germline assignment: CDR1 MNHNS and CDR2 SASEGT. There are 13 residues in the CDR3. This CDR3 is CASSEVVLYEQYF. CDR3 in DNA: TGTGCCAGCAGTGAAGTGGTTCTCTACGAGCAGTACTTC.

This clone was counted a single time. CDR3 sequence reads: CASSLDTIATEAFF. CDR3 nucleotides: TGTGCCAGCTCACTTGACACTATTGCCACTGAAGCTTTCTTT. The chain employs TRBV18 and TRBJ1-1; D is unclear. The V gene's germline CDR1 is KGHSH and CDR2 LQKENI. V dropped 4 bases and J dropped 4 bases, with 13 bases sitting between them. The CDR3 contains 14 residues. Looking up the rest from reference TRBV18 and TRBJ1-1 gives the full variable domain: NAGVMQNPRHLVRRRGQEARLRCSPMKGHSHVYWYRQLPEEGLKFMVYLQKENIIDESGMPKERFSAEFPKEGPSILRIQQVVRGDSAAYFCASSLDTIATEAFFGQGTRLTVV.

At least ten counts were recorded for this clone. The rearrangement uses TRBV5-8 and TRBJ1-1, with D perhaps TRBD1 (5 bases). The CDR3 loop spans 15 amino acids. V was shortened by 4 bases and J by 5 bases, with 18 bases between the two germline ends. The germline CDR1 and CDR2 sequences are SGHTS and YDEGEE. Here the CDR3 DNA reads TGTGCCAGCAGCCCGGGCTTAGGGACGCTGACTGAAGCTTTCTTT. Protein product: CASSPGLGTLTEAFF. Looking up the rest from reference TRBV5-8 and TRBJ1-1 gives the full variable domain: EAGVTQSPTHLIKTRGQQATLRCSPISGHTSVYWYQQALGLGLQFLLWYDEGEERNRGNFPPRFSGRQFPNYSSELNVNALELEDSALYLCASSPGLGTLTEAFFGQGTRLTVV.

The chain has TRBV30 and TRBJ2-7; 7 bases line up with TRBD1. Germline CDR1 reads GTSNPN; CDR2 reads SVGIG (reference sequence). The V segment lost 0 bases and the J segment 3 bases; nucleotides outside the gene matches: 8. CDR3 size: 15 residues. CDR3 amino acids: CAWSVGRGQRYEQYF. The CDR3 region has the DNA TGTGCCTGGAGTGTAGGCAGGGGACAGCGCTACGAGCAGTACTTC.

Details on this clone: It is likely a read error, because the conserved phenylalanine at the end of the CDR3 is missing. This sequence joins TRBV5-1 and TRBJ1-1; perhaps TRBD1 as D (5 bases). CDR3 length: 14 amino acids. Germline CDR1 and CDR2: SGHRS and YFSETQ. As DNA, the CDR3 is TGCGCCAACAGCTTGGCAGACAGTAACACTGAAGCTTTCTTG. Protein sequence: CANSLADSNTEAFL.

This clone came up many times. The genes are TRBV28 and TRBJ1-2; tentative D call: TRBD1 (6 bases). V lost 4 bases and J lost 5, with 17 bases in between. Germline assignment: CDR1 MDHEN and CDR2 SYDVKM. This CDR3 has 15 amino acids. CDR3 loop: CASSSGGAENYGYTF. The CDR3 DNA reads TGTGCCAGCAGTTCCGGGGGGGCAGAAAATTATGGCTACACCTTC.

Comment on this clone: A read error is possible here, since a much larger clone lies one base away. This chain joins TRBV5-4 and TRBJ2-1; TRBD2 matches at 7 bases. The CDR3 is 11 amino acids. CDR1 and CDR2 from the germline V gene are SGHNT and YYREEE (reference sequence). The CDR3 loop reads CASSRDYEQLF. The CDR3 DNA is TGTGCCAGCAGCCGGGACTATGAGCAGTTATTC.